This T cell receptor beta chain derives from a study of T cell responses to AZD1222 COVID-19 vaccine. Study-wide findings and caveats: None of the repertoires were sampled until the peak T cell response had passed.

Remarks on this clone: Its specificity is unknown.

Clones were sequenced by immunoSEQ multiplex PCR, and TCRdb holds only the in-frame ones, with some missing. Among more than 80,000 clones listed, over 75% were seen once. Germline V gives CDR1 ENHRY, CDR2 SYGVKD. Between the trimmed V and J ends, which lost 3 bases and 4 bases, there was a span of 15 bases. The CDR3 is 15 amino acids. The sequence was obtained from an adult in good health. V and J are TRBV10-3 and TRBJ1-2; D gene uncertain. Specimen: peripheral blood, collected on day 0 of AZD1222 vaccination. CDR3 sequence: CAISDGARAGYGYTF. DNA for the CDR3: TGTGCCATCAGTGATGGCGCCCGGGCGGGCTATGGCTACACCTTC.